The clone carrying this TCR beta chain has at least ten counts. Its antigen is undetermined. This sample was taken from a study of post-analysis software for immune sequencing data. Findings of the study overall: Controls showed significantly higher normalized Chao1 diversity than did multiple sclerosis patients. TRBV segments more frequent in patients than in controls numbered a few and included TRBV5-6, TRBV5-1 and TRBV20-1. Samples from one preparation batch, clustered by F measure, grouped strongly together.

Every TCR beta cDNA library bore unique molecular identifiers. Some 500,000 cDNA molecules were recovered from an input of about 0.85 to 11 million T cells. TCRdb fed the PCR reads into MiXCR, producing one record per CDR3 protein. The sample shows more than 450,000 distinct CDR3 sequences, about 44% of them seen only once. V was cut by 5 bases and J by 2 bases, with 1 base left in between. Germline loops: CDR1 SNHLY, CDR2 FYNNEI. The CDR3 extends over 10 amino acids. Sequencing was carried out using blood. The sequence derives from a girl aged 5-17 years with multiple sclerosis. The chain has TRBV2 and TRBJ2-7; D is undetermined. DNA of the CDR3: TGTGCCAGCAGTACCTACGAGCAGTACTTC. This sequence encodes CASSTYEQYF.